The T cell receptor (beta chain) under discussion was sequenced for a study of CD8+ T cells in alopecia areata. Reverse transcription of extracted RNA yielded cDNA, which provided the sequencing template. The repertoire was sequenced with immunoSEQ multiplex PCR; TCRdb's copy has only in-frame clones and lacks some. Seen here are about 200,000 clones, 58% observed once, and the top ten hold 5.5% to 6%. The CDR3 runs to 14 residues. The germline V gene has CDR1 SGDLS and CDR2 YYNGEE. The V and J ends lost 0 bases and 3 bases respectively, with 9 bases between them. Sample treatment: oral pan-JAK inhibitor, 5-10 mg twice daily.

The genes are TRBV9 and TRBJ2-5, with D perhaps TRBD1 (5 bases). This receptor was taken from a human donor with alopecia areata. The sample here was CD4+ T cells sorted from blood, taken at week 24, from a patient treated with tofacitinib. CDR3 amino acids: CASSVESREETQYF. CDR3 nucleotides: TGTGCCAGCAGCGTAGAGAGCAGGGAAGAGACCCAGTACTTC.